The rows below give T cell receptor beta chains drawn from one sample of a study. TCRdb fed the RT-PCR reads into MiXCR, producing one record per CDR3 protein. The data hold around 700,000 distinct CDR3 sequences, with more than 13% observed a single time. Sequencing was carried out using memory CD4+ T cells from blood. These receptors originate from a female donor in good health, serving as a healthy control. CDR3s include the opening cysteine and the closing phenylalanine or tryptophan. D genes are given only for firm matches. Only part of the rows carry a size: once, few, many, or a class if the clone is expanded.

V gene: TRBV11-2; D gene: TRBD2; clone size: few; J gene: TRBJ2-5; CDR3 DNA: TGTGCCAGCAGCTTAGAGCGTCTAGCGGGGAGAGAGACCCAGTACTTC; CDR3 protein: CASSLERLAGRETQYF
V gene: TRBV30; D gene: -; clone size: -; J gene: TRBJ2-7; CDR3 DNA: TGTGCCTGGGGAAACTACGAGCAGTACTTC; CDR3 protein: CAWGNYEQYF
V gene: TRBV7-2; D gene: -; clone size: -; J gene: TRBJ2-1; CDR3 DNA: TGTGCCAGCAGCTTAGAATCAGCGAGCGATGAGCAGTTCTTC; CDR3 protein: CASSLESASDEQFF
V gene: TRBV6-1; D gene: TRBD1; clone size: few; J gene: TRBJ1-1; CDR3 DNA: TGTGCCAGCACCTTAGGGACAGGCATTAACACTGAAGCTTTCTTT; CDR3 protein: CASTLGTGINTEAFF
V gene: TRBV5-1; D gene: TRBD1; clone size: few; J gene: TRBJ2-2; CDR3 DNA: TGCGCCAGCAGCCCTGACAGGGGGGGCACCGGGGAGCTGTTTTTT; CDR3 protein: CASSPDRGGTGELFF
V gene: TRBV12-3/TRBV12-4; D gene: -; clone size: many; J gene: TRBJ1-2; CDR3 DNA: TGTGCCAGCAGTTTAAGGGTTTTTGGCTACACCTTC; CDR3 protein: CASSLRVFGYTF
V gene: TRBV7-2; D gene: -; clone size: -; J gene: TRBJ2-7; CDR3 DNA: TGTGCCAGCAGCTTATTCTCTTCCGACACCAGGCACGAGCAGTACTTC; CDR3 protein: CASSLFSSDTRHEQYF
V gene: TRBV2; D gene: -; clone size: -; J gene: TRBJ2-7; CDR3 DNA: TGTGCCAGCCGATACTTTGACGAGCAGTACTTC; CDR3 protein: CASRYFDEQYF
V gene: TRBV12-3/TRBV12-4; D gene: -; clone size: few; J gene: TRBJ2-7; CDR3 DNA: TGTGCCAGCAGCCCTACGGGGGCCAACTCCTACGAGCAGTACTTC; CDR3 protein: CASSPTGANSYEQYF
V gene: TRBV6-2/TRBV6-3; D gene: -; clone size: few; J gene: TRBJ2-3; CDR3 DNA: TGTGCCAGCAGATTTTATAGAAGGGAGCCCCGGGATACGCAGTATTTT; CDR3 protein: CASRFYRREPRDTQYF
V gene: TRBV4-3; D gene: -; clone size: few; J gene: TRBJ1-1; CDR3 DNA: TGCGCCAGCAGCCAAGTACCATCGAACACTGAAGCTTTCTTT; CDR3 protein: CASSQVPSNTEAFF
V gene: TRBV20-1; D gene: -; clone size: many; J gene: TRBJ2-7; CDR3 DNA: TGCAGTGCTGGGGGACGGTTATCCTACGAGCAGTACTTC; CDR3 protein: CSAGGRLSYEQYF
V gene: TRBV6-6; D gene: -; clone size: few; J gene: TRBJ1-2; CDR3 DNA: TGTGCCAGCAGTTACGGGGTCGGGAGGGCCCTCTTC; CDR3 protein: CASSYGVGRALF
V gene: TRBV7-6; D gene: -; clone size: many; J gene: TRBJ1-1; CDR3 DNA: TGTGCCAGCAGTACGGGAGGGAACACTGAAGCTTTCTTT; CDR3 protein: CASSTGGNTEAFF
V gene: TRBV18; D gene: -; clone size: few; J gene: TRBJ1-1; CDR3 DNA: TGTGCCAGCTCACCACCGCGGGACATGAACACTGAAGCTTTCTTT; CDR3 protein: CASSPPRDMNTEAFF
V gene: TRBV6-5; D gene: -; clone size: many; J gene: TRBJ2-7; CDR3 DNA: TGTGCCAGCAGTTACTCAGGGGGGATTAAGCCGTACGAGCAGTACTTC; CDR3 protein: CASSYSGGIKPYEQYF
V gene: TRBV15; D gene: TRBD1; clone size: once; J gene: TRBJ1-6; CDR3 DNA: TGTGCCAACAGCGGTGGCCGGGACAGGGGCCCCCTAGGATCACCCCTCCACTTT; CDR3 protein: CANSGGRDRGPLGSPLHF
V gene: TRBV5-6; D gene: -; clone size: -; J gene: TRBJ1-6; CDR3 DNA: TGTGCCAGCAACTGCAACCAGGGAAACCCCAGCTCCTATAATTCACCCCTCCACTTT; CDR3 protein: CASNCNQGNPSSYNSPLHF
V gene: TRBV7-3; D gene: TRBD1; clone size: many; J gene: TRBJ2-5; CDR3 DNA: TGTGCCAGCAGCCTCTACAGGGGAGAGACCCAGTACTTC; CDR3 protein: CASSLYRGETQYF
V gene: TRBV5-1; D gene: -; clone size: few; J gene: TRBJ2-1; CDR3 DNA: TGCGCCAGCAGCTTGACCCGCGACGCCGAGCAGTTCTTC; CDR3 protein: CASSLTRDAEQFF
V gene: TRBV10-3; D gene: -; clone size: -; J gene: TRBJ1-2; CDR3 DNA: TGTGCCATCAGTCCAGCGGGGGGCGACTATGGCTACACCTTC; CDR3 protein: CAISPAGGDYGYTF
V gene: TRBV4-2; D gene: -; clone size: many; J gene: TRBJ2-2; CDR3 DNA: TGTGCCAGCAGCCAAGCATCAGGGGTTAGCACCGGGGAGCTGTTTTTT; CDR3 protein: CASSQASGVSTGELFF
V gene: TRBV12-3/TRBV12-4; D gene: -; clone size: -; J gene: TRBJ1-3; CDR3 DNA: TGTGCCAGCAGTCCCCAGGGGCCGAACACCATATATTTT; CDR3 protein: CASSPQGPNTIYF
V gene: TRBV12-3/TRBV12-4; D gene: TRBD2; clone size: many; J gene: TRBJ2-1; CDR3 DNA: TGTGCCAGCAGTTTAAGGGTGTCGGGGGGAGAGCAGTTCTTC; CDR3 protein: CASSLRVSGGEQFF
V gene: TRBV6-6; D gene: -; clone size: few; J gene: TRBJ2-7; CDR3 DNA: TGTGCCAGCACCCCTACCAATTTTCCCTACGAGCAGTACTTC; CDR3 protein: CASTPTNFPYEQYF
V gene: TRBV27; D gene: -; clone size: few; J gene: TRBJ2-7; CDR3 DNA: TGTGCCAGCAGTCCCCTGGGCCGGGACCGAGCCTACGAGCAGTACTTC; CDR3 protein: CASSPLGRDRAYEQYF